This TCR beta chain was sequenced during a study of T cells in narcolepsy. Study findings and constraints: Blood of same and different patients, but not healthy controls, reportedly held recurring autoreactive clonotypes. In some patient and control memory CD4+ samples, autoreactive clones were absent.

A word on this clone: Its antigen is as yet unknown. At the DNA level, this CDR3 is encoded by other sequences in the same sample as well.

Sequencing used immunoSEQ multiplex PCR; TCRdb keeps in-frame clones, though not all of them. In the table there are over 40,000 clones, around 88% of which are singletons. Germline CDR1 reads SGHNT; CDR2 reads YENEEA. Deletions cut 0 bases from V and 8 bases from J, with 7 bases between. There are 12 residues in the CDR3. The sequenced sample was CD45RA- memory CD4+ T cells from PBMCs. The sequence was collected from a human donor with narcolepsy. The chain is built from TRBV11-3 and TRBJ1-2; D unresolved. CDR3 protein: CASSLDSGGYTF. For the CDR3, the DNA is TGTGCCAGCAGCTTAGATTCGGGCGGCTACACCTTC.